This TCR beta chain appears in the sequencing data of a study of early T cells in non-severe SARS-CoV-2 infection. On the study more broadly: Chains were not paired, and sequencing was done on bulk RNA from unsorted whole blood.

Regarding the study as a whole: Database matching using VDJdb favored anti-spike CD8 responses, with private and CD4 specificities left missing.

The protocol attached unique molecular identifiers to individual cDNA molecules. TCRdb called the 5' RACE reads again in MiXCR, with one record for every CDR3 protein. The data contain approximately 23,000 distinct CDR3 sequences, approximately 4.8% of them singletons. This CDR3 has 15 amino acids. In germline, CDR1 is MNHNY, CDR2 SVGAGI (reference sequence). V dropped 8 bases and J dropped 6 bases, with 19 bases sitting between them. This clonotype was counted a few times. What it binds is not known. The chain couples TRBV6-6 to TRBJ2-2; D might be TRBD1 or TRBD2, each matching 5 bases. Sequencing used whole blood. This sequence originates from an adult who was a healthcare worker with PCR-confirmed SARS-CoV-2 infection or an uninfected control (not recorded which). DNA for the CDR3: TGTGCCAGCGCGGGTACCGGGGCAGCCGCCGGGGAGCTGTTTTTT. This encodes CASAGTGAAAGELFF.